The source of this TCR beta chain is a study of OX40 agonist ivuxolimab in advanced cancers. Study background: With a range of about 23 to 90, age averaged approximately 54 years, and around 83% were male. Partial responses occurred in Three dose-escalation patients, one with hepatocellular carcinoma and two with cutaneous melanoma. Overall study findings and caveats: On average, a greater number of expanded clones characterised CD8+ T cells relative to CD4+. Still undetermined is the antigen specificity of the expanded peripheral T cells.

Trimming left V 7 bases short and J 6 bases short, with 19 bases between. The germline V gene encodes CDR1 SEHNR and CDR2 FQNEAQ (reference sequence). The CDR3 totals 15 residues. Only in-frame clones appear in the TCRdb table, and some are missing; sequencing was by immunoSEQ multiplex PCR. This table holds tens of thousands of clones, 75% to 95% found once. Details on this clone: What it recognizes is unknown.

This receptor was obtained from an adult with an advanced solid tumor such as melanoma, head and neck, liver or kidney cancer. The specimen comprised CD4+ or CD8+ T cells sorted from blood, sampled in a trial of the OX40 agonist ivuxolimab. The rearrangement uses TRBV7-9 and TRBJ2-1; either TRBD1 or TRBD2 may fit D (6 bases each). The CDR3 DNA follows: TGTGCCAGCACCCGGGGGCCAGACACCCCCAATGAGCAGTTCTTC. Encoded protein: CASTRGPDTPNEQFF. The whole variable domain, remainder taken from reference TRBV7-9 and TRBJ2-1, is DTGVSQNPRHKITKRGQNVTFRCDPISEHNRLYWYRQTLGQGPEFLTYFQNEAQLEKSRLLSDRFSAERPKGSFSTLEIQRTEQGDSAMYLCASTRGPDTPNEQFFGPGTRLTVL.